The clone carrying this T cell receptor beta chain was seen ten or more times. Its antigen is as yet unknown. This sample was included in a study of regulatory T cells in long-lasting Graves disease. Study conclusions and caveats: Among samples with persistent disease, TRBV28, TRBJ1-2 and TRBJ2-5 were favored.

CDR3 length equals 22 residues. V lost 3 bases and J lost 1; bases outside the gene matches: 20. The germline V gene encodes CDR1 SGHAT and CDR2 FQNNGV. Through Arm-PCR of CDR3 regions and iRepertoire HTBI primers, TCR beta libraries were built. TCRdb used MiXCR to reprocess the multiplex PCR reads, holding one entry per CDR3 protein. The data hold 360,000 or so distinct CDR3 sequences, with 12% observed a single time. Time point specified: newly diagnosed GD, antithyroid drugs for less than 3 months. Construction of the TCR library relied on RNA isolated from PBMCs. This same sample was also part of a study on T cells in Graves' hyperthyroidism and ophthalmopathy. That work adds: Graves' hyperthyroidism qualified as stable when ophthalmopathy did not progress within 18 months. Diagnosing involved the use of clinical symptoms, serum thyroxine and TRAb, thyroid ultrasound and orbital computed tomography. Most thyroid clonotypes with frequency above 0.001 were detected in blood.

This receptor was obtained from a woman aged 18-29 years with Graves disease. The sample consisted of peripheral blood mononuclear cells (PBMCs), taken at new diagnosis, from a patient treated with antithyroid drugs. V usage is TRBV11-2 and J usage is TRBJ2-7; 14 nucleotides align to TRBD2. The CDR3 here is CASSFPKTIENGLAGGSYEQYF. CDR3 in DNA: TGTGCCAGCAGCTTCCCCAAAACCATTGAAAACGGACTAGCGGGAGGATCCTACGAGCAGTACTTC. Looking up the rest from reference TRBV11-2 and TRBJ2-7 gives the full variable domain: EAGVAQSPRYKIIEKRQSVAFWCNPISGHATLYWYQQILGQGPKLLIQFQNNGVVDDSQLPKDRFSAERLKGVDSTLKIQPAKLEDSAVYLCASSFPKTIENGLAGGSYEQYFGPGTRLTVT.